Listed below are T cell receptor beta chains from one sample, sequenced in a study of CD8+ T cells in alopecia areata. Only in-frame clones appear in the TCRdb table, and some are missing; sequencing was by immunoSEQ multiplex PCR. The table has under 40,000 clones, 45% to 65% seen once; the top ten hold approximately 1.7%. Sample: CD4+ Tregs sorted from blood. The origin of the receptors is a human donor with alopecia areata. Both conserved end residues are part of each CDR3.

TRBV4-3 CASSQGASSYNEQFF
TRBV6-6 CASSVTGTGGNTEAFF
TRBV6-1 CASSEMSVTGELFF
TRBV5-1 CASSLGDYTDTQYF
TRBV27 CASSSDRFGHEQYF
TRBV7-2 CASSFHSSMNTEAFF
TRBV7-2 CASSLAGAGVWNEQFF
TRBV7-2 CASSSLWQVEAFF
TRBV29-1 CSVKRGGSTDTQYF
TRBV11-2 CASSSGVGSGNQPQHF
TRBV7-3 CASSPGGNTEAFF
TRBV2 CASRRSGRATDTQYF
TRBV7-9 CASSYPSGPHDTQYF
TRBV6-5 CASSYSRGTSRDTQYF
TRBV5-4 CASSRQGATDTQYF
TRBV29-1 CTISAPGEKLFF
TRBV7-2 CASTFGPYEQYF
TRBV29-1 CSVALGQAIRGTDTQYF
TRBV6-1 CASSEAGRGPSYGYTF
TRBV28 CASSRSTDTQYF
TRBV7-2 CASSLGRLYTDTQYF
TRBV7-8 CASSLAREQETQYF
TRBV5-6 CASSRSTGNYGYTF
TRBV7-8 CASSRQGPPYEQYF
TRBV5-1 CASSLRDRGLRAVQYF
TRBV11-3 CASSLRGGNYEQYF
TRBV19 CASSPRAKTALSSGANVLTF
TRBV27 CASSFTGSDTQYF
TRBV18 CASSPRALPRNEQFF
TRBV29-1 CSVVVGMGTQYF
TRBV11-3 CASSYLGGNTEAFF
TRBV18 CASSLLGLAGDTQYF
TRBV7-2 CASRNSLSYNEQFF
TRBV7-2 CASSLAIEQYF
TRBV18 CASSLPNSGANVLTF
TRBV4-2 CASSFLAGGLEQFF
TRBV7-2 CASSFNPGNNSPLHF
TRBV11-1 CASSRGGEAFF
TRBV28 CASSPLQGLLSLEQYF
TRBV19 CASSHWPGGRHVNTEAFF
TRBV20-1 CSANGHQQYF
TRBV6-6 CASSLQGARAFF
TRBV4-1 CASSRGVGANVLTF
TRBV21-1 CASSRAGTGRYEQYF
TRBV28 CASSLSRFAGVADTQYF
TRBV9 CASSLGFWNTEAFF
TRBV4-3 CASSQEVTNSPLHF
TRBV5-1 CASTTGTIPGGTEAFF
TRBV5-1 CASSPRQRNEKLFF
TRBV27 CASSLTARGLGYGYTF
TRBV5-1 CASSLEGNAEAFF
TRBV4-1 CASSQGRTTYIQESGYTF
TRBV7-9 CASSSSWDSSYEQYF